This is a list of T cell receptor beta chains from one sample in a study of beta chain features in type 1 diabetes. Sequencing was performed with immunoSEQ multiplex PCR; in TCRdb, only in-frame clones are kept and a portion is missing. The sample holds 250,000 to 350,000 clones, about 13% seen once. Input material: naive CD4+ T cells from blood. These receptors all stem from a man aged 25-45 years with type 1 diabetes. Each CDR3 is given with its conserved first and last residue. The D gene is left open where the match is weak. Clone size appears in some rows only: once, few, many, or a class for an expanded clone.

size,D,V,J,CDR3,DNA
NA,NA,TRBV2,TRBJ2-5,CASSDPGTPRETQYF,TGTGCCAGCAGTGATCCCGGGACTCCTAGGGAGACCCAGTACTTC
few,NA,TRBV29-1,TRBJ2-1,CSVSDALSYNEQFF,TGCAGCGTTTCAGATGCCCTCTCCTACAATGAGCAGTTCTTC
few,NA,TRBV20-1,TRBJ1-2,CSGWQNYGYTF,TGCAGTGGGTGGCAGAACTATGGCTACACCTTC
NA,NA,TRBV18,TRBJ2-1,CASSPQEFATGDGQFF,TGTGCCAGCTCACCGCAGGAGTTTGCAACCGGGGATGGGCAGTTCTTC
few,TRBD1,TRBV7-2,TRBJ1-4,CASSLSFGTAINEKLFF,TGTGCCAGCAGCTTAAGTTTCGGGACAGCTATTAATGAAAAACTGTTTTTT
few,NA,TRBV19,TRBJ1-5,CASSSPTGNQPQHF,TGTGCCAGTAGTAGTCCAACGGGCAATCAGCCCCAGCATTTT
NA,NA,TRBV15,TRBJ2-7,CATSNRPDEQYF,TGTGCCACCAGTAACAGGCCTGACGAGCAGTACTTC
NA,NA,TRBV5-1,TRBJ1-2,CASTLTARGTYGYTF,TGCGCCAGCACCCTGACAGCCCGGGGGACCTATGGCTACACCTTC
NA,NA,TRBV4-1,TRBJ2-4,CASSQADAGAIPKNIQYF,TGCGCCAGCAGCCAAGCAGATGCAGGGGCGATACCCAAAAACATTCAGTACTTC
NA,TRBD2,TRBV7-7,TRBJ2-2,CASSLASGRSGELFF,TGTGCTAGCAGCTTGGCCAGCGGGAGGTCCGGGGAGCTGTTTTTT
NA,NA,TRBV29-1,TRBJ2-3,CSVGGQYTDTQYF,TGCAGCGTTGGTGGACAGTACACAGATACGCAGTATTTT
NA,NA,TRBV7-3,TRBJ1-1,CASSLGPTGQTEAFF,TGTGCCAGCAGCTTGGGGCCGACAGGTCAGACTGAAGCTTTCTTT
few,NA,TRBV7-3,TRBJ1-1,CASSSTGNTEAFF,TGTGCCAGCAGCTCGACAGGGAACACTGAAGCTTTCTTT
NA,TRBD2,TRBV2,TRBJ2-3,CASSQVLAGVTDTQYF,TGTGCCAGCAGCCAAGTACTAGCGGGCGTCACAGATACGCAGTATTTT
NA,TRBD1,TRBV5-1,TRBJ1-1,CASSVGQENTEAFF,TGCGCCAGCAGCGTGGGACAGGAGAACACTGAAGCTTTCTTT
NA,TRBD1,TRBV18,TRBJ1-1,CASFPGTGGTEAFF,TGTGCCAGCTTTCCCGGGACAGGGGGCACTGAAGCTTTCTTT
few,NA,TRBV25-1,TRBJ2-1,CASSEYWTQTNEQFF,TGTGCCAGCAGTGAATATTGGACTCAGACCAATGAGCAGTTCTTC
NA,TRBD2,TRBV27,TRBJ2-7,CASSLVSGPYEQYF,TGTGCCAGCAGTTTGGTTAGCGGGCCATACGAGCAGTACTTC
NA,TRBD1,TRBV28,TRBJ2-7,CASSLSLTGEAYEQYF,TGTGCCAGCAGTTTGTCCCTGACAGGGGAGGCCTACGAGCAGTACTTC
few,NA,TRBV29-1,TRBJ2-7,CSARTASSYEQYF,TGCAGCGCTCGGACAGCGAGCTCCTACGAGCAGTACTTC
NA,TRBD1,TRBV4-3,TRBJ1-2,CASSQVWTGKAVEYGYTF,TGCGCCAGCAGCCAAGTCTGGACAGGGAAAGCTGTGGAATATGGCTACACCTTC
few,TRBD2,TRBV9,TRBJ2-2,CASSVGTSGSGELFF,TGTGCCAGCAGCGTAGGGACTAGCGGGAGCGGGGAGCTGTTTTTT
few,TRBD1,TRBV10-3,TRBJ2-7,CAISAGQGKYEQYF,TGTGCCATCAGTGCGGGACAGGGAAAATACGAGCAGTACTTC
few,NA,TRBV30,TRBJ2-7,CAWSVLGGRGWDEQYF,TGTGCCTGGAGTGTTCTCGGGGGGCGAGGATGGGACGAGCAGTACTTC